This TCR beta chain was captured by sequencing in a study of patients and donors after allogeneic stem cell transplantation. From the RT-PCR reads, TCRdb called clonotypes with MiXCR, one entry per CDR3 protein. Among approximately 150,000 distinct CDR3 sequences, approximately 22% were seen once, and the ten largest hold roughly 25%. In its sample, this clonotype was seen once. Germline CDR1 is MNHEY and CDR2 is SVGEGT. Trimming removed 0 bases from V and 2 bases from J; junction bases left unmatched: 15. The CDR3 extends over 19 amino acids. Material: blood, either unsorted or a sorted T cell fraction (not recorded which). This clonotype was sampled from a human donor who was either an allogeneic HSCT recipient or a stem cell or donor lymphocyte infusion donor (not recorded which). It is not recorded whose cells these are; they may come from a transplant donor. The chain employs TRBV6-2 or TRBV6-3 and TRBJ2-7, with 8 bases aligning to TRBD2. Here the CDR3 DNA reads TGTGCCAGCAGTTACTCGAGCGGTGAGGAGCGGGGGCCCACCTACGAGCAGTACTTC. This translates into CASSYSSGEERGPTYEQYF.